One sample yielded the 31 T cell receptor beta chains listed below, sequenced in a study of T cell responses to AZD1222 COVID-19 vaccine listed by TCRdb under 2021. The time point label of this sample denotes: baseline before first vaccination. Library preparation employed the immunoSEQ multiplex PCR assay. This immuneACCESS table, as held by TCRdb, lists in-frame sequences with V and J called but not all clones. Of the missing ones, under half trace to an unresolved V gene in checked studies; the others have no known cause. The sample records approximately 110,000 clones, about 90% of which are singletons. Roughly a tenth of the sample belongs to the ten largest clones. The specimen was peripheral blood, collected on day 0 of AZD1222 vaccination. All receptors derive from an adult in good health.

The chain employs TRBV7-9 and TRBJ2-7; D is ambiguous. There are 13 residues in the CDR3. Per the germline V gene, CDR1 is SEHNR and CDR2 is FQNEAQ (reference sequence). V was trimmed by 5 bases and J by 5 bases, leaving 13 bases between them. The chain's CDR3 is CASSPMAVHEQYF. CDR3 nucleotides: TGTGCCAGCAGCCCTATGGCAGTTCACGAGCAGTACTTC.

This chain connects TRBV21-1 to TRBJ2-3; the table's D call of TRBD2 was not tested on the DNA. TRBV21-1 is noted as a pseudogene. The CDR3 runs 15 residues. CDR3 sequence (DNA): TGTGCCAGCAGCATAGCAGGCGGGGGACCAGATACGCAGTATTTT. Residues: CASSIAGGGPDTQYF.

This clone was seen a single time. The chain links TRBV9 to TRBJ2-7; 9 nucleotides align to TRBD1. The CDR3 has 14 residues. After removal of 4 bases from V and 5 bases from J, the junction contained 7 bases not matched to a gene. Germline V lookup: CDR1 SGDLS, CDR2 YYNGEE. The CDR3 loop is CASSSDRGVNEQYF. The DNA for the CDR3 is TGTGCCAGCAGCAGTGACAGGGGGGTCAACGAGCAGTACTTC.

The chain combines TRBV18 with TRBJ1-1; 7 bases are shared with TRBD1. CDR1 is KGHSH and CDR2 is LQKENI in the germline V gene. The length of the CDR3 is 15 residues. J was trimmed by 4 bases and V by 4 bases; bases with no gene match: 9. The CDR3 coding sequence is TGTGCCAGCTCACTGAAGACAGGGTGGGCCACTGAAGCTTTCTTT. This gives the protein CASSLKTGWATEAFF.

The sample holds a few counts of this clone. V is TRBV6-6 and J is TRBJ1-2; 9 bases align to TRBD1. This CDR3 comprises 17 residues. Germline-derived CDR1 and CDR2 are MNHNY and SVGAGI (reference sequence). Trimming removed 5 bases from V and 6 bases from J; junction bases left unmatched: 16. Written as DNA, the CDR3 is TGTGCCAGCAGTCCGGGACAGGGATGGGGCCCAGTGGATGGCTACACCTTC. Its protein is CASSPGQGWGPVDGYTF.

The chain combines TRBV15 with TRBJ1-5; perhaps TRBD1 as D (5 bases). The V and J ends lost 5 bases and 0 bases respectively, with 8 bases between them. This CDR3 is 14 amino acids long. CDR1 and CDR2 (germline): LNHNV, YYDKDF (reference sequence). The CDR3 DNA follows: TGTGCCACCAGCTCCAGGGTTAGCAATCAGCCCCAGCATTTT. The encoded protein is CATSSRVSNQPQHF.

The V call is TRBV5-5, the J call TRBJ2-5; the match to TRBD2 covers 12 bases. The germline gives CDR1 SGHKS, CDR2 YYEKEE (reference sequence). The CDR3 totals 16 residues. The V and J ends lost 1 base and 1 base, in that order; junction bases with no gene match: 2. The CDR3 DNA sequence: TGTGCCAGCAGCTTGTGGACTAGCGGGACCCAAGAGACCCAGTACTTC. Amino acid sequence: CASSLWTSGTQETQYF. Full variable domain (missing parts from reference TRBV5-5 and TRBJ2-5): DAGVTQSPTHLIKTRGQQVTLRCSPISGHKSVSWYQQVLGQGPQFIFQYYEKEERGRGNFPDRFSARQFPNYSSELNVNALLLGDSALYLCASSLWTSGTQETQYFGPGTRLLVL.

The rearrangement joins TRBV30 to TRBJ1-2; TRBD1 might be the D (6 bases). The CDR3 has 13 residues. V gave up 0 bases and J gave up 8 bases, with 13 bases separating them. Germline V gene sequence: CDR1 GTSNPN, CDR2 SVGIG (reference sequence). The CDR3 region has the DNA TGTGCCTGGAGTGTAGGGGGGGGCGCGGGCTACACCTTC. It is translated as CAWSVGGGAGYTF.

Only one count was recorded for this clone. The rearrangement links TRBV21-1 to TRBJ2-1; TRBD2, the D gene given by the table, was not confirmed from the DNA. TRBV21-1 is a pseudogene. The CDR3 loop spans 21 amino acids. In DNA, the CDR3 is TGTGCCAGCAGCAAATTCCCTCGCCCCATAGCGGGAGTAGAGTTTGTGAATGAGCAGTTCTTC. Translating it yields CASSKFPRPIAGVEFVNEQFF.

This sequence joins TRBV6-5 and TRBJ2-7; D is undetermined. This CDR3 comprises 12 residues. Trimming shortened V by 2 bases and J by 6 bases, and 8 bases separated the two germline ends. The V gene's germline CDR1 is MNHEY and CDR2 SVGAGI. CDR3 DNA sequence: TGTGCCAGCAGTTACCTCGACGGCGAGCAGTACTTC. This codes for CASSYLDGEQYF.

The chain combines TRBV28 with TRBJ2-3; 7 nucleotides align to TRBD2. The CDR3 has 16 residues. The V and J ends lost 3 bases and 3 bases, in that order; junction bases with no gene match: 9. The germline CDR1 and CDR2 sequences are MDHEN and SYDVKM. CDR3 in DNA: TGTGCCAGCAGTTTTCTGCCCCGGGGGGAAACAGATACGCAGTATTTT. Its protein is CASSFLPRGETDTQYF.

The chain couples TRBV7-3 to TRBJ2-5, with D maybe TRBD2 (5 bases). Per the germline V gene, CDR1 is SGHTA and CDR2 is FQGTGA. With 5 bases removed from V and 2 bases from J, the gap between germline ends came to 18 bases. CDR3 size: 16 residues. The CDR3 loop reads CASSPGMRPPQETQYF. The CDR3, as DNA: TGTGCCAGCAGCCCCGGGATGCGGCCCCCTCAAGAGACCCAGTACTTC.

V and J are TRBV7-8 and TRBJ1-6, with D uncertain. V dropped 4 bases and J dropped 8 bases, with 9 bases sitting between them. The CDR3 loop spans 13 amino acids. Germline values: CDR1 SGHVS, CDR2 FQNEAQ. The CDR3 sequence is CASSSLPHSPLHF. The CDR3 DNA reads TGTGCCAGCAGCTCGCTCCCCCATTCACCCCTCCACTTT.

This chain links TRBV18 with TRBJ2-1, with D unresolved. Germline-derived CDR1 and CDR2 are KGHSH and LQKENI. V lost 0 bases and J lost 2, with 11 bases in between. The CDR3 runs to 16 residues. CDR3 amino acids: CASSPPGQVAYNEQFF. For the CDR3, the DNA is TGTGCCAGCTCACCACCCGGTCAGGTGGCCTACAATGAGCAGTTCTTC.

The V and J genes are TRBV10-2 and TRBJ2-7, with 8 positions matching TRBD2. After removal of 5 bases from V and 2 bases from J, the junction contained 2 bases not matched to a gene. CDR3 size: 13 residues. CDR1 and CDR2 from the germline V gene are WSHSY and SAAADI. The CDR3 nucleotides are TGCGCCAGCAGTCATAGCGGGACCTACGAGCAGTACTTC. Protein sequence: CASSHSGTYEQYF.

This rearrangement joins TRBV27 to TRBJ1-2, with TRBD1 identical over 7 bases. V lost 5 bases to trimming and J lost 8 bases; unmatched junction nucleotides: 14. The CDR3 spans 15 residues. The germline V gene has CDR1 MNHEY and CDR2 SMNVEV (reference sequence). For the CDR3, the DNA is TGTGCCAGCAGTCCGAGGGACAGACAACCTCTGGGCTACACCTTC. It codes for CASSPRDRQPLGYTF.

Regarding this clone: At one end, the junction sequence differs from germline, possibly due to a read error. The DNA of the CDR3 is TGTGCCAGCAGCTTAGGACCGGGACTAGCGGGGGGGCTCGATCTATTT. As protein: CASSLGPGLAGGLDLF. The V and J genes are TRBV13 and TRBJ2-4, with 16 bases fitting TRBD2. CDR3 size: 16 residues. Germline CDR1 reads PRHDT; CDR2 reads FYEKMQ (reference sequence).

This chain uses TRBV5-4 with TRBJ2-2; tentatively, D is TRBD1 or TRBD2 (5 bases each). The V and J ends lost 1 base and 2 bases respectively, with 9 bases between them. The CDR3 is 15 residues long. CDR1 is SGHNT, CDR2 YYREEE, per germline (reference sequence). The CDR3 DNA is TGTGCCAGCAGCTTGAGAGGGGCCAACACCGGGGAGCTGTTTTTT. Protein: CASSLRGANTGELFF.

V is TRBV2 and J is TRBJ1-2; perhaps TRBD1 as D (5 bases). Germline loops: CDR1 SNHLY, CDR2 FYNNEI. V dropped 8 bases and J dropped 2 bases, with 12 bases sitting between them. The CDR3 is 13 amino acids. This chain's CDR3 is CASQSGPNYGYTF. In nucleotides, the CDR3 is TGTGCCAGCCAATCGGGACCGAACTATGGCTACACCTTC.

The CDR3 is CASSLLGGAYEQYF. CDR3 DNA: TGTGCCAGCAGCTTGTTAGGGGGGGCCTACGAGCAGTACTTC. The V and J genes are TRBV5-4 and TRBJ2-7; tentatively, D is TRBD2 (7 bases). CDR1 and CDR2 from the germline V gene are SGHNT and YYREEE (reference sequence). This CDR3 comprises 14 residues. The V and J ends lost 1 base and 2 bases respectively, with 10 bases between them.

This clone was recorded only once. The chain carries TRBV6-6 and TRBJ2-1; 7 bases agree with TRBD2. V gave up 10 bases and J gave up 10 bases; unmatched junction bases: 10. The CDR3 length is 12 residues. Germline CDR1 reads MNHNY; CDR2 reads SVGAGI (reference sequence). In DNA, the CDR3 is TGTGCCACCAAGTCTAGCGGCGACGAGCAGTTCTTC. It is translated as CATKSSGDEQFF.

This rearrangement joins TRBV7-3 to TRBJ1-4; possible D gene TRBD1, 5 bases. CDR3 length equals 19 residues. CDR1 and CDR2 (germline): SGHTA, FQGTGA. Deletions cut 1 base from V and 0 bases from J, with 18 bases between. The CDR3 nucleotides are TGTGCCAGCAGCTTAAGCAACAGGAGAGATACCGCAACTAATGAAAAACTGTTTTTT. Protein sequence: CASSLSNRRDTATNEKLFF. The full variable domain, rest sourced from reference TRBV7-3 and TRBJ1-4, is GAGVSQTPSNKVTEKGKYVELRCDPISGHTALYWYRQSLGQGPEFLIYFQGTGAADDSGLPNDRFFAVRPEGSVSTLKIQRTERGDSAVYLCASSLSNRRDTATNEKLFFGSGTQLSVL.

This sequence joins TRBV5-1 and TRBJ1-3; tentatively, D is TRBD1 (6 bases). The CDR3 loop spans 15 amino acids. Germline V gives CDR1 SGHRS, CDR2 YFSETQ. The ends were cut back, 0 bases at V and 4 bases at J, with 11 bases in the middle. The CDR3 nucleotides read TGCGCCAGCAGCTTGGGGCAGGGGCAAGGAAACACCATATATTTT. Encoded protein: CASSLGQGQGNTIYF.

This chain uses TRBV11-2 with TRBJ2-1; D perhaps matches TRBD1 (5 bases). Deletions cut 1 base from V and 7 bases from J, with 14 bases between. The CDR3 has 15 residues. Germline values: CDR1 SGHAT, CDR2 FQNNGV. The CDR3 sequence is CASSLGFLGLNEQFF. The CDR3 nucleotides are TGTGCCAGCAGCTTAGGCTTCTTGGGGCTTAATGAGCAGTTCTTC.

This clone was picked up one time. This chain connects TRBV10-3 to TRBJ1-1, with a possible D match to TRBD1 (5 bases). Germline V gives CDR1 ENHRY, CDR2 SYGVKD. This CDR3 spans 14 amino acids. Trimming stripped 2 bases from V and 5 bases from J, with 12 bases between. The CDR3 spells CAISEGGTVTEAFF. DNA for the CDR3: TGTGCCATCAGTGAGGGCGGGACCGTAACTGAAGCTTTCTTT.

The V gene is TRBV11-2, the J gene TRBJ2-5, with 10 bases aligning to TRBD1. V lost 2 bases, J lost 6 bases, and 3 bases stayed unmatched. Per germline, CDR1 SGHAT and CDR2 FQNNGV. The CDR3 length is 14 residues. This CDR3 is CASSLWDRGQTQYF. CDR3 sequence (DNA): TGTGCCAGCAGCTTATGGGACAGGGGACAGACCCAGTACTTC.

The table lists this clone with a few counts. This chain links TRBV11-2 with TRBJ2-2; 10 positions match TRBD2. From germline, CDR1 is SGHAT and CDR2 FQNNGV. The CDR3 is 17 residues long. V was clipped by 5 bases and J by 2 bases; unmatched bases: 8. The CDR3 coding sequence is TGTGCCAGCAGCCACCTCTGGACTAGCGGAAACACCGGGGAGCTGTTTTTT. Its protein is CASSHLWTSGNTGELFF.

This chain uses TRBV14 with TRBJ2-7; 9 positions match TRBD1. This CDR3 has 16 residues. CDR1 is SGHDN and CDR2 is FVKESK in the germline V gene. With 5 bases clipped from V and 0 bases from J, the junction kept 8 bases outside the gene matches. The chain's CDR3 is CASSYLGTGSSYEQYF. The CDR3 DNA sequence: TGTGCCAGCAGCTACCTTGGGACAGGGAGCTCCTACGAGCAGTACTTC.

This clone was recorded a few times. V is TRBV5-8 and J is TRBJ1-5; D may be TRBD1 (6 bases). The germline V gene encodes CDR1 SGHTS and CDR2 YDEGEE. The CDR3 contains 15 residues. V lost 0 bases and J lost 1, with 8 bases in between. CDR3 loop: CASSLARGSNQPQHF. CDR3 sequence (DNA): TGTGCCAGCAGCTTGGCCAGGGGCAGCAATCAGCCCCAGCATTTT.

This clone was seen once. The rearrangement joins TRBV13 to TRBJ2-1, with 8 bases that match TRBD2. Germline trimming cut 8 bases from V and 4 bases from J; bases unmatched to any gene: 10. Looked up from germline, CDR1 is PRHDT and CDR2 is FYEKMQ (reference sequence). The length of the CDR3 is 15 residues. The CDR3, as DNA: TGTGCCAGCTGGAGGCTAGCGGGCGATTACAATGAGCAGTTCTTC. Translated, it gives CASWRLAGDYNEQFF.

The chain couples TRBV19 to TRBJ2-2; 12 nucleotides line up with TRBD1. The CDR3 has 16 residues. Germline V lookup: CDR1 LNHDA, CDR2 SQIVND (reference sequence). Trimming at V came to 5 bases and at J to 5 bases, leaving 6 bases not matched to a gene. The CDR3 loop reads CASSLPGQGATGELFF. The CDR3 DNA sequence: TGTGCCAGTAGTCTTCCGGGACAGGGGGCGACCGGGGAGCTGTTTTTT. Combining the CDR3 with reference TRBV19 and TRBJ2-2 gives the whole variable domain DGGITQSPKYLFRKEGQNVTLSCEQNLNHDAMYWYRQDPGQGLRLIYYSQIVNDFQKGDIAEGYSVSREKKESFPLTVTSAQKNPTAFYLCASSLPGQGATGELFFGEGSRLTVL.